The 7 T cell receptor beta chains below all came from one sample that was sequenced in a study of T cells after yellow fever vaccination. TCRdb re-derived calls from the 5' RACE reads in MiXCR, one entry per CDR3 protein. Of 450,000 to 650,000 distinct CDR3 sequences listed, around a fifth were seen once; the top ten hold roughly a sixth. Sequenced here: PBMCs, sampled about 20 days after the first yellow fever vaccination. The receptors derive from a man between 18 and 29 years old who received the YFV17D yellow fever vaccine.

This clonotype has a handful of counts. This chain uses TRBV3-1 with TRBJ2-1; possibly TRBD1 for D (6 bases). CDR1 and CDR2 from the germline V gene are LGHDT and YNNKEL (reference sequence). Trimming removed 8 bases from V and 0 bases from J, with 14 bases in between. The CDR3 loop spans 15 amino acids. This CDR3 reads CASGRGAGSYNEQFF. The DNA for the CDR3 is TGTGCCAGCGGCAGGGGAGCCGGCTCCTACAATGAGCAGTTCTTC.

This clonotype was detected a few times. CDR3 in amino acids: CASSHIAGTGSSYEQYV. The CDR3 DNA reads as TGTGCCAGCAGTCACATCGCCGGGACAGGGAGCTCCTACGAGCAGTACGTC. This chain uses TRBV27 with TRBJ2-7; 9 bases line up with TRBD1. Germline V CDR1 and CDR2: MNHEY, SMNVEV (reference sequence). The CDR3 is 17 amino acids. With V trimmed by 5 bases and J by 0 bases, 11 bases remained unmatched.

In its sample, this clonotype was seen a few times. The chain joins TRBV7-2 to TRBJ2-7; D may correspond to TRBD1 or TRBD2 (6 bases each). V lost 5 bases, J lost 6 bases, and 20 bases lay in between. Germline lookup yields CDR1 SGHTA and CDR2 FQGNSA. CDR3 length equals 15 residues. CDR3 sequence: CASSPVTSRGVEQYF. The CDR3 region has the DNA TGTGCCAGCAGCCCCGTTACCTCGAGGGGGGTCGAGCAGTACTTC.

This clonotype was counted many times. The rearrangement joins TRBV24-1 to TRBJ2-1; 12 positions agree with TRBD2. The ends lost 4 bases at V and 5 bases at J; junction bases unmatched: 8. Germline CDR1 and CDR2: KGHDR and SFDVKD. This CDR3 comprises 17 residues. DNA for the CDR3: TGTGCCACCAGTGACAGCCAACTAGCGGGGGGCCACAATGAGCAGTTCTTC. Translation gives CATSDSQLAGGHNEQFF.

V usage is TRBV14 and J usage is TRBJ2-3; D gene unclear. CDR1 is SGHDN and CDR2 is FVKESK in the germline V gene. V was trimmed by 4 bases and J by 4 bases, leaving 12 bases between them. CDR3 length: 14 residues. The CDR3 loop reads CASSRPSAADTQYF. Written as DNA, the CDR3 is TGTGCCAGCAGCCGCCCGAGCGCAGCAGATACGCAGTATTTT.

The CDR3, as DNA: TGTGCCAGCAGTGTGGACAGGGCGCTTTACAATGAGCAGTTCTTC. This translates into CASSVDRALYNEQFF. The chain combines TRBV2 with TRBJ2-1; TRBD1 matches 8 bases. With 4 bases clipped from V and 4 bases from J, the junction kept 6 bases outside the gene matches. The germline V gene encodes CDR1 SNHLY and CDR2 FYNNEI. The CDR3 sequence is 15 residues long.

This clonotype came up a few times. The chain joins TRBV20-1 to TRBJ2-7; D is ambiguous. Per germline, CDR1 DFQATT and CDR2 SNEGSKA (reference sequence). The CDR3 consists of 12 residues. The germline V and J ends were trimmed by 6 bases and 2 bases, with 11 bases remaining between them. DNA of the CDR3: TGCAGTGCCGATGGTTCCGCCTACGAGCAGTACTTC. It is translated as CSADGSAYEQYF.